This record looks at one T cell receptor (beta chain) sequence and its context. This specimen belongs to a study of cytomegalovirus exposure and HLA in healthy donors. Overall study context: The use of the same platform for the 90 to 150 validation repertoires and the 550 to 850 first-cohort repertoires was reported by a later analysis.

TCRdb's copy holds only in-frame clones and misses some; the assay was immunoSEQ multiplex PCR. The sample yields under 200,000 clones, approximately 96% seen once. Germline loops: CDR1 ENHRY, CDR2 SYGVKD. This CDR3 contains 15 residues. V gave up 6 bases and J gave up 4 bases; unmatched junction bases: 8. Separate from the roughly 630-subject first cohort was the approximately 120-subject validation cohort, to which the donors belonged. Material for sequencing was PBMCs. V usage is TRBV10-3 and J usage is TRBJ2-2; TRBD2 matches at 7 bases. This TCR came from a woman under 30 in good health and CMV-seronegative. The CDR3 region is CAISEGGGLTGELFF. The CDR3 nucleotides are TGTGCCATCAGCGAGGGCGGGGGACTCACCGGGGAGCTGTTTTTT.